Following are 30 T cell receptor beta chains from one sample sequenced in a study of T cells in Graves' hyperthyroidism and ophthalmopathy. It was RNA transcripts that yielded the amplified TCR beta CDR3 regions. First-round RT-PCR with HTBI primers amplified the TCR CDR3 region. MiXCR, run by TCRdb on the multiplex PCR reads, gives a single entry per CDR3 protein. The profile shows roughly 380,000 distinct CDR3 sequences, approximately 15% of them singletons. Material for sequencing was blood. The receptors here all came from a man under 40 with Graves' hyperthyroidism that later progressed to Graves' ophthalmopathy.

This clonotype was seen ten or more times. Here the CDR3 DNA reads TGTGCCAGCAACGACGGGGGGTTTGAGCAGTTCTTC. Translation: CASNDGGFEQFF. V is TRBV6-2 or TRBV6-3 and J is TRBJ2-1, with 7 bases lining up with TRBD2. Germline V CDR1 and CDR2: MNHEY, SVGEGT. Trimming took 7 bases from V and 9 from J; bases not matched to a gene: 6. CDR3 length: 12 residues.

A single count supports this clonotype. At one boundary the junction diverges from the germline segment, which might be a read error. The V gene is TRBV6-6, the J gene TRBJ2-1, with 12 positions matching TRBD2. This CDR3 is built from 17 residues. Germline-derived CDR1 and CDR2 are MNHNY and SVGAGI (reference sequence). DNA of the CDR3: TGTGCCAGCAGGTACTCGTCTAGCGGGGGGGCCGGCGATGAGCAGTTCTTC. Encoded protein: CASRYSSSGGAGDEQFF.

This chain connects TRBV4-1 to TRBJ1-2; possible D gene TRBD1, 6 bases. The V end lost 2 bases, the J end lost 6 bases, and 10 bases lay between the germline ends. CDR1 MGHRA and CDR2 YSYEKL come from the germline V gene. CDR3 length equals 13 residues. CDR3 loop: CASSQQAGDGYTF. The CDR3 nucleotides read TGCGCCAGCAGCCAACAGGCAGGGGATGGCTACACCTTC.

To note about this clonotype: A single base separates this from a much larger clone, so it may be a read error. V gene TRBV6-1 combines with J gene TRBJ1-1, with a tentative D call TRBD1 (5 bases). Germline assignment: CDR1 MNHNS and CDR2 SASEGT. The V gene lost 4 bases and the J gene lost 0 bases, with 12 bases spanning the gap. CDR3 length: 15 amino acids. CDR3 sequence (DNA): TGTGCCAGCAGTGCTAAGTCCAGGGTGAACACTGAAGCTTTCTTT. Protein product: CASSAKSRVNTEAFF.

This clonotype was observed many times. The gene calls are TRBV7-8 and TRBJ1-6, with 7 bases lining up with TRBD1. The ends lost 3 bases at V and 5 bases at J; junction bases unmatched: 10. Germline V lookup: CDR1 SGHVS, CDR2 FQNEAQ. The CDR3 has 17 residues. The CDR3 loop is CASSFAGTASDNSPLHF. The CDR3 DNA follows: TGTGCCAGCAGCTTCGCCGGGACAGCGAGCGATAATTCACCCCTCCACTTT.

This chain uses TRBV29-1 with TRBJ1-1; TRBD1 is a possible D gene (5 bases). The germline V and J ends were trimmed by 3 bases and 4 bases, with 9 bases remaining between them. In germline, CDR1 is SQVTM, CDR2 ANQGSEA. This CDR3 spans 12 amino acids. CDR3 sequence reads: CSVEEGSTEAFF. CDR3 bases: TGCAGCGTTGAGGAGGGGAGCACTGAAGCTTTCTTT.

V is TRBV28 and J is TRBJ2-7; D uncertain. Trimming removed 6 bases at V and 9 bases at J, with 12 bases between. The CDR3 sequence is 11 residues long. CDR1 and CDR2 (germline): MDHEN, SYDVKM. The CDR3 coding sequence is TGTGCCAGCAGCCCAAAAACGGGGCAGTACTTC. Its translation: CASSPKTGQYF. The full variable domain, completed using reference TRBV28 and TRBJ2-7, is DVKVTQSSRYLVKRTGEKVFLECVQDMDHENMFWYRQDPGLGLRLIYFSYDVKMKEKGDIPEGYSVSREKKERFSLILESASTNQTSMYLCASSPKTGQYFGPGTRLTVT.

This clonotype was seen many times. The chain links TRBV27 to TRBJ1-2; a weak D match, TRBD1 (5 bases). V gave up 3 bases and J gave up 6 bases, with 17 bases separating them. Germline assignment: CDR1 MNHEY and CDR2 SMNVEV (reference sequence). This CDR3 is built from 15 residues. The DNA of the CDR3 is TGTGCCAGCAGTTTCCTCCCTTCCCAAGGGGATGGCTACACCTTC. Protein sequence: CASSFLPSQGDGYTF.

This clonotype was seen ten or more times. The chain couples TRBV20-1 to TRBJ1-5; D gene uncertain. The CDR3 loop spans 16 amino acids. CDR1 and CDR2 from the germline V gene are DFQATT and SNEGSKA (reference sequence). Trimming stripped 1 base from V and 3 bases from J, with 16 bases between. The CDR3, as DNA: TGCAGTGCTAGAGCACGGCTGAGGACTTTCAATCAGCCCCAGCATTTT. This sequence encodes CSARARLRTFNQPQHF.

This clonotype was counted a few times. The chain employs TRBV7-9 and TRBJ2-3; D is unresolved. In germline, CDR1 is SEHNR, CDR2 FQNEAQ (reference sequence). This CDR3 comprises 13 residues. V gave up 0 bases and J gave up 6 bases, with 7 bases separating them. In DNA form, the CDR3 reads TGTGCCAGCAGCTTAGCTGCGTCCGATACGCAGTATTTT. It is translated as CASSLAASDTQYF.

Of note for this clonotype: Since a much larger clone is just one base distant, this may be a read error. The V gene is TRBV7-2, the J gene TRBJ1-5; D unresolved. This CDR3 has 14 residues. The germline CDR1 and CDR2 sequences are SGHTA and FQGNSA. With 1 base removed from V and 11 bases from J, the gap between germline ends came to 15 bases. The CDR3 DNA reads as TGTGCCAGCAGCTTAGAGGTGCGGACTCTGTCCCAGCATTTT. Protein sequence: CASSLEVRTLSQHF.

In its sample, this clonotype was seen many times. The chain combines TRBV30 with TRBJ1-5, with D perhaps TRBD1 (5 bases). CDR1 and CDR2 from the germline V gene are GTSNPN and SVGIG (reference sequence). This CDR3 has 15 amino acids. The ends were cut back, 1 base at V and 0 bases at J, with 10 bases in the middle. As DNA, the CDR3 is TGTGCCTGGAGTGGGAAGGGGCATAGCAATCAGCCCCAGCATTTT. Protein sequence: CAWSGKGHSNQPQHF.

In its sample, this clonotype was seen many times. The rearrangement uses TRBV6-5 and TRBJ2-1; weak D call: TRBD1 (6 bases). The germline gives CDR1 MNHEY, CDR2 SVGAGI. This CDR3 is built from 15 residues. V lost 0 bases and J 6 bases, leaving 12 bases between the germline ends. CDR3 loop: CASSYSAGAGNEQFF. The DNA of the CDR3 is TGTGCCAGCAGTTACTCGGCAGGGGCAGGCAATGAGCAGTTCTTC.

This clonotype was seen a few times. The chain carries TRBV5-1 and TRBJ1-4, with a tentative D call TRBD1 (5 bases). The CDR3 spans 16 residues. CDR1 and CDR2 (germline): SGHRS, YFSETQ. V lost 0 bases and J 0 bases, leaving 9 bases between the germline ends. The CDR3 sequence is CASSLVGVATNEKLFF. The CDR3, as DNA: TGCGCCAGCAGCTTGGTGGGGGTGGCAACTAATGAAAAACTGTTTTTT.

The chain links TRBV4-1 to TRBJ1-1, with D unresolved. The CDR3 has 13 residues. V lost 2 bases and J lost 4, with 8 bases in between. CDR1 is MGHRA and CDR2 is YSYEKL in the germline V gene. CDR3 nucleotide sequence: TGCGCCAGCAGCCAATTGGGAAGCACTGAAGCTTTCTTT. Residues: CASSQLGSTEAFF.

This clonotype was detected many times. The chain carries TRBV2 and TRBJ1-2, with D perhaps matching TRBD1 (5 bases). The V gene's germline CDR1 is SNHLY and CDR2 FYNNEI. The CDR3 contains 15 residues. V lost 4 bases to trimming and J lost 5 bases, with 17 bases between them. In DNA form, the CDR3 reads TGTGCCAGCAGTGGGGTCGAGGGACGGCCATATGGCTACACCTTC. The encoded protein is CASSGVEGRPYGYTF.

At least ten counts were recorded for this clonotype. The chain combines TRBV11-3 with TRBJ2-1; TRBD1 might be the D (6 bases). Trimming removed 0 bases from V and 2 bases from J, with 11 bases in between. In germline, CDR1 is SGHNT, CDR2 YENEEA. The CDR3 sequence is 16 residues long. Here the CDR3 reads CASSLDGGRTYNEQFF. The CDR3 region has the DNA TGTGCCAGCAGCTTAGATGGGGGCAGAACCTACAATGAGCAGTTCTTC.

This clonotype was seen ten or more times. The chain joins TRBV2 to TRBJ2-5; TRBD1 or TRBD2 may be the D gene (5 bases each). Germline CDR1 and CDR2: SNHLY and FYNNEI. This CDR3 is built from 14 residues. V was cut by 6 bases and J by 5 bases, with 16 bases left in between. The CDR3 spells CASSQGPLRETQYF. Here the CDR3 DNA reads TGTGCCAGCAGCCAGGGACCCCTTCGGGAGACCCAGTACTTC. Combining the CDR3 with reference TRBV2 and TRBJ2-5 gives the whole variable domain EPEVTQTPSHQVTQMGQEVILRCVPISNHLYFYWYRQILGQKVEFLVSFYNNEISEKSEIFDDQFSVERPDGSNFTLKIRSTKLEDSAMYFCASSQGPLRETQYFGPGTRLLVL.

This sequence joins TRBV7-2 and TRBJ1-2; no reliable D call. Germline V gene sequence: CDR1 SGHTA, CDR2 FQGNSA. The V gene lost 1 base and the J gene lost 7 bases, with 19 bases spanning the gap. This CDR3 has 16 amino acids. The CDR3 coding sequence is TGTGCCAGCAGCTTAGTAGGGCCCGGACCCTCGGGTGGCTACACCTTC. This sequence encodes CASSLVGPGPSGGYTF.

Written as DNA, the CDR3 is TGCGCCAGCAGCTTTAAGGGGCCGGGAGATACGCAGTATTTT. Translating gives CASSFKGPGDTQYF. The rearrangement links TRBV5-1 to TRBJ2-3, with a possible D match to TRBD1 (5 bases). CDR3 length equals 14 residues. V was pared by 2 bases and J by 5 bases, with 12 bases between. Germline V lookup: CDR1 SGHRS, CDR2 YFSETQ.

To note about this clonotype: One end of the junction is discordant with germline, which a read error may explain. The chain is built from TRBV7-2 and TRBJ2-3; 11 bases agree with TRBD2. Per the germline V gene, CDR1 is SGHTA and CDR2 is FQGNSA. The CDR3 is made up of 16 amino acids. CDR3 region: CAGSKRLAGITDTQYF. CDR3 coding DNA: TGTGCCGGCAGCAAAAGACTAGCGGGGATCACAGATACGCAGTATTTT.

In the case of this clonotype: This may come from a read error, since a much larger clone is one base off. The chain links TRBV20-1 to TRBJ2-5; no clear D gene. The length of the CDR3 is 13 residues. In germline, CDR1 is DFQATT, CDR2 SNEGSKA (reference sequence). CDR3 sequence: CSARAPAQETRYF. CDR3 nucleotide sequence: TGCAGTGCTAGAGCCCCCGCCCAGGAGACCCGGTACTTC.

V gene TRBV19 combines with J gene TRBJ1-6, with 8 nucleotides matching TRBD1. V lost 8 bases to trimming and J lost 8 bases; unmatched junction nucleotides: 8. The CDR3 spans 14 residues. Germline-derived CDR1 and CDR2 are LNHDA and SQIVND (reference sequence). CDR3 in amino acids: CASERTGIDSPLHF. The CDR3 DNA reads as TGTGCCAGTGAGCGGACAGGGATCGATTCACCCCTCCACTTT.

This clonotype was seen at least ten times. The chain employs TRBV29-1 and TRBJ1-1, with D possibly matching TRBD1 (5 bases). The CDR3 runs to 14 residues. V was cut by 7 bases and J by 1 base, with 16 bases left in between. The germline gives CDR1 SQVTM, CDR2 ANQGSEA. CDR3 region: CSGNTGLRNTEAFF. As DNA, the CDR3 is TGCAGCGGAAATACGGGACTCAGGAACACTGAAGCTTTCTTT.

In this sample, this clonotype turned up many times. The genes are TRBV6-6 and TRBJ2-1; 12 bases align to TRBD2. Germline V gene lookup returns CDR1 MNHNY and CDR2 SVGAGI (reference sequence). There are 17 residues in the CDR3. V trimming: 2 bases; J trimming: 3 bases; junction bases outside the gene matches: 5. DNA for the CDR3: TGTGCCAGCAGTTACACTAGCGGGGGGAGCCTCTACAATGAGCAGTTCTTC. This translates into CASSYTSGGSLYNEQFF.

This clonotype occurred many times. This sequence joins TRBV2 and TRBJ1-1; TRBD1 matches at 8 bases. The CDR3 spans 13 residues. Trimming cost V 5 bases and J 4 bases; bases outside gene matches: 3. CDR1 is SNHLY and CDR2 is FYNNEI in the germline V gene. The CDR3 region is CASSTGGRTEAFF. In DNA form, the CDR3 reads TGTGCCAGCAGTACAGGGGGTCGCACTGAAGCTTTCTTT.

This clonotype was recorded many times. The chain links TRBV2 to TRBJ2-2; 14 nucleotides line up with TRBD2. The germline CDR1 and CDR2 sequences are SNHLY and FYNNEI. The V and J ends lost 7 bases and 4 bases, in that order; junction bases with no gene match: 11. This CDR3 region has 18 residues. CDR3 bases: TGTGCCAGCAACCGAGGACTAGCGGGGGGCTCCATCACCGGGGAGCTGTTTTTT. It is translated as CASNRGLAGGSITGELFF.

The V and J genes are TRBV27 and TRBJ2-7, with 10 bases identical to TRBD2. The CDR3 runs to 15 residues. V lost 2 bases to trimming and J lost 1 base; unmatched junction nucleotides: 2. Germline V lookup: CDR1 MNHEY, CDR2 SMNVEV (reference sequence). CDR3 DNA sequence: TGTGCCAGCAGTTTAAAGCGGGGGGGTTCCTACGAGCAGTACTTC. Its protein product is CASSLKRGGSYEQYF.

The CDR3 protein is CASSQDPSYGYTF. Here the CDR3 DNA reads TGTGCCAGCAGCCAAGATCCCAGCTATGGCTACACCTTC. The chain combines TRBV14 with TRBJ1-2, with unresolved D. There are 13 residues in the CDR3. Trimming pared 0 bases from V and 4 bases from J, leaving 6 bases between. Germline CDR1 SGHDN, CDR2 FVKESK.

This clonotype was seen at least ten times. This chain joins TRBV5-1 and TRBJ2-7; D remains unclear. V was shortened by 0 bases and J by 6 bases, with 13 bases between the two germline ends. This CDR3 has 14 residues. The germline V gene has CDR1 SGHRS and CDR2 YFSETQ. Here the CDR3 DNA reads TGCGCCAGCAGCTTGGCCCTAACCACCTCCGAGCAGTACTTC. Protein product: CASSLALTTSEQYF.